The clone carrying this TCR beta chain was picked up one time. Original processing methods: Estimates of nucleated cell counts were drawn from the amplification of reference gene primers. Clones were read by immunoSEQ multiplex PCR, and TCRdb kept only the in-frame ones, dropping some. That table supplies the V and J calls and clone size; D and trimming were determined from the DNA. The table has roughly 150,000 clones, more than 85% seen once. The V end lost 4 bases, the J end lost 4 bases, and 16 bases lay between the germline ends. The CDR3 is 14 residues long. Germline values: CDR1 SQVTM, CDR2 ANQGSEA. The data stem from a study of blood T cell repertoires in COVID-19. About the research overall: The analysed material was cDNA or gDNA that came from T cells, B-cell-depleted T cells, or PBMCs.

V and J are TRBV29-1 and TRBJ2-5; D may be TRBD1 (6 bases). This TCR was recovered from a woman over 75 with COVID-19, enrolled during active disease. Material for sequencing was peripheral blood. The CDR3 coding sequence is TGCAGCGTTGCTAGGGGGTCTGGGGGAGAGACCCAGTACTTC. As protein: CSVARGSGGETQYF.